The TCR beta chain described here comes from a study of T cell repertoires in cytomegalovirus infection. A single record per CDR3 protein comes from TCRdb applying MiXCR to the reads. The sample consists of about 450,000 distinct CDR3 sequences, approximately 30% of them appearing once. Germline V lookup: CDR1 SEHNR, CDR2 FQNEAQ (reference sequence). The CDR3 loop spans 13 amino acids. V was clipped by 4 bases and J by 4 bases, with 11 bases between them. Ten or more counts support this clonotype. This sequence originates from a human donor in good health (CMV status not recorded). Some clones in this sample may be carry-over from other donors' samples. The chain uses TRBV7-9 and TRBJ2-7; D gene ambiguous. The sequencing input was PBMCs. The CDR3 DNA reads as TGTGCCAGCAGCTCGCAGGAGATATACGAGCAGTACTTC. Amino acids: CASSSQEIYEQYF.